Below are 9 T cell receptor beta chains sequenced from a single sample in a study of OX40 agonist ivuxolimab in advanced cancers. TCRdb's table, derived via immunoSEQ multiplex PCR, lists solely in-frame clones and lacks some. This sample yields 45,000 to 55,000 clones, of which 94% are seen a single time; approximately 12% belongs to the top ten. The sequencing used CD4+ or CD8+ T cells sorted from blood, collected in a trial of the OX40 agonist ivuxolimab. These receptors came from an adult with an advanced solid tumor such as melanoma, head and neck, liver or kidney cancer.

The rearrangement joins TRBV7-9 to TRBJ1-4; D not resolved. This CDR3 is 13 amino acids long. The V end was cut by 2 bases, the J end by 6 bases, with 7 bases between. In germline, CDR1 is SEHNR, CDR2 FQNEAQ (reference sequence). In DNA form, the CDR3 reads TGTGCCAGCAGCTTAATGGTCGATGAAAAACTGTTTTTT. This encodes CASSLMVDEKLFF.

The chain carries TRBV19 and TRBJ2-3; TRBD2 aligns across 8 bases. This CDR3 has 15 amino acids. Germline loops: CDR1 LNHDA, CDR2 SQIVND (reference sequence). With 3 bases clipped from V and 2 bases from J, the junction kept 4 bases outside the gene matches. For the CDR3, the DNA is TGTGCCAGTAGTATGGCTAGCGGGTTCACAGATACGCAGTATTTT. Amino acids: CASSMASGFTDTQYF.

V gene TRBV4-3 combines with J gene TRBJ2-7, with TRBD2 matching 15 bases. From germline, CDR1 is LGHNA and CDR2 YSLEER. V shed 4 bases, J shed 3 bases, and the junction held 1 base outside the gene matches. The length of the CDR3 is 15 residues. This CDR3 is CASSPGLAGGYEQYF. The CDR3 nucleotides read TGCGCCAGCAGCCCGGGACTAGCGGGAGGCTACGAGCAGTACTTC.

The chain joins TRBV13 to TRBJ2-1, with D maybe TRBD2 (5 bases). The CDR3 extends over 14 amino acids. V lost 3 bases to trimming and J lost 6 bases, with 12 bases between them. CDR1 and CDR2 from the germline V gene are PRHDT and FYEKMQ (reference sequence). In nucleotides, the CDR3 is TGTGCCAGCAGCTTGAGGGCCCGACGCAATGAGCAGTTCTTC. Its protein is CASSLRARRNEQFF.

This clone was seen once. V and J are TRBV29-1 and TRBJ2-3; the D is unclear. The CDR3 runs to 16 residues. Germline V lookup: CDR1 SQVTM, CDR2 ANQGSEA. With 0 bases removed from V and 2 bases from J, the gap between germline ends came to 15 bases. The CDR3: CSVEDSRGSLTDTQYF. CDR3 DNA sequence: TGCAGCGTTGAAGATTCTCGCGGAAGTCTCACAGATACGCAGTATTTT.

This chain links TRBV7-8 with TRBJ2-7; D is possibly TRBD1 (6 bases). The CDR3 covers 14 residues. The germline V gene encodes CDR1 SGHVS and CDR2 FQNEAQ. Trimming removed 1 base from V and 3 bases from J, with 10 bases in between. The CDR3 DNA reads TGTGCCAGCAGCTTAGGCAGGGGCCGCTACGAGCAGTACTTC. Its protein is CASSLGRGRYEQYF.

V gene TRBV4-2 combines with J gene TRBJ2-7, with D possibly TRBD2 on 6 matching bases. The V end lost 5 bases, the J end lost 2 bases, and 13 bases lay between the germline ends. The germline V gene encodes CDR1 LGHNA and CDR2 YNFKEQ. CDR3 size: 14 residues. CDR3 coding DNA: TGTGCCAGCAGCGTCGAGGGACTTACCTACGAGCAGTACTTC. Translated: CASSVEGLTYEQYF.

As DNA, the CDR3 is TGTGCCAGCAGCTTAGTCGGACTAGCCGCCTACGAGCAGTACTTC. Its translation is CASSLVGLAAYEQYF. The chain uses TRBV7-8 and TRBJ2-7; TRBD2 matches 8 bases. CDR3 length: 15 residues. With 1 base clipped from V and 2 bases from J, the junction kept 4 bases outside the gene matches. Germline CDR1 SGHVS, CDR2 FQNEAQ. The complete variable domain, with remaining parts taken from reference TRBV7-8 and TRBJ2-7, reads GAGVSQSPRYKVAKRGQDVALRCDPISGHVSLFWYQQALGQGPEFLTYFQNEAQLDKSGLPSDRFFAERPEGSVSTLKIQRTQQEDSAVYLCASSLVGLAAYEQYFGPGTRLTVT.

The rearrangement uses TRBV6-5 and TRBJ2-5; D could derive from TRBD1 or TRBD2 (5 bases each). Germline CDR1 and CDR2: MNHEY and SVGAGI. The CDR3 contains 13 residues. V lost 6 bases and J 7 bases, leaving 15 bases between the germline ends. This chain's CDR3 is CASRTGTIGTQYF. The CDR3 region has the DNA TGTGCCAGCAGGACCGGGACGATTGGGACCCAGTACTTC.